One and the same sample provided the 6 T cell receptor beta chains below, sequenced in a study of cytomegalovirus exposure and HLA in healthy donors (dated by TCRdb to 2016 to 2017). The protocol used for the library was the immunoSEQ multiplex PCR assay. TCRdb holds this immuneACCESS table with in-frame rearrangements only. Some clones are missing; in checked studies, unresolved V genes explain under half, and the rest has no known cause. Within this sample are some 260,000 clones, with roughly 88% of them counted one time only. The ten largest make up 3% to 3.5% of the sample. Material for sequencing was PBMCs. These receptors were taken from a woman in her thirties in good health and CMV-seronegative.

V usage is TRBV5-1 and J usage is TRBJ2-7; the match to TRBD1 covers 8 bases. In germline, CDR1 is SGHRS, CDR2 YFSETQ. V lost 4 bases and J lost 0; bases outside the gene matches: 3. The CDR3 runs 14 residues. The CDR3 loop reads CASSRGQDSYEQYF. CDR3 in DNA: TGCGCCAGCAGCAGGGGACAGGACTCCTACGAGCAGTACTTC.

This sequence joins TRBV5-1 and TRBJ2-5; maybe TRBD2 (6 bases). V shed 4 bases and J shed 7 bases, with 20 bases lying between them. Germline V gives CDR1 SGHRS, CDR2 YFSETQ. The CDR3 is made up of 15 amino acids. The CDR3 here is CASSPLAGGEGTQYF. The CDR3, as DNA: TGCGCCAGCAGCCCACTAGCCGGAGGAGAAGGGACCCAGTACTTC.

This chain joins TRBV27 and TRBJ1-2; D gene unclear. The V and J ends lost 5 bases and 3 bases respectively, with 13 bases between them. CDR1 MNHEY and CDR2 SMNVEV come from the germline V gene (reference sequence). The CDR3 loop spans 14 amino acids. CDR3 DNA: TGTGCCAGCAGTGTTACCTGGGCTGACTATGGCTACACCTTC. Protein product: CASSVTWADYGYTF.

The chain combines TRBV28 with TRBJ2-6; 7 bases are shared with TRBD2. CDR1 is MDHEN, CDR2 SYDVKM, per germline. Unmatched junction bases numbered 4, after V lost 6 bases and J lost 2 bases. CDR3 length: 15 amino acids. CDR3: CASRNAGAGANVLTF. The CDR3 DNA reads as TGTGCCAGCAGAAATGCGGGAGCTGGGGCCAACGTCCTGACTTTC.

The J gene is TRBJ2-1, the V gene TRBV9; D not resolved. Trimming removed 3 bases from V and 11 bases from J, with 6 bases in between. Germline V gives CDR1 SGDLS, CDR2 YYNGEE. CDR3 length: 10 amino acids. CDR3: CASSGSKQFF. DNA for the CDR3: TGTGCCAGCAGCGGTAGCAAGCAGTTCTTC.

The CDR3 protein is CAISESISGNTIYF. The CDR3 region has the DNA TGTGCCATCAGTGAGTCAATCTCTGGAAACACCATATATTTT. The V call is TRBV10-3, the J call TRBJ1-3; no firm D call. The CDR3 spans 14 residues. V was clipped by 0 bases and J by 0 bases, with 3 bases between them. The germline gives CDR1 ENHRY, CDR2 SYGVKD.